The 2 T cell receptor beta chains reported below all come from one sample, sequenced in a study of blood T cell repertoires in COVID-19. Here immunoSEQ multiplex PCR was the method, and the copy in TCRdb shows in-frame clones only, minus some. Altogether 85,000 to 90,000 clones are present, 75% to 90% being singletons, with the ten largest covering roughly 15%. The specimen sequenced was peripheral blood. Every receptor here comes from a woman older than 75 with active or convalescent COVID-19.

V is TRBV9 and J is TRBJ2-5, with 13 bases matching TRBD2. Germline CDR1 and CDR2: SGDLS and YYNGEE. The CDR3 is 15 amino acids. V gave up 7 bases and J gave up 3 bases; unmatched junction bases: 6. CDR3 nucleotides: TGTGCCAGCCGCGGACTAGCGGGGGCAAAAGAGACCCAGTACTTC. As protein: CASRGLAGAKETQYF.

V is TRBV12-5 and J is TRBJ2-3; TRBD2 matches at 10 bases. After removal of 5 bases from V and 2 bases from J, the junction contained 7 bases not matched to a gene. Per germline, CDR1 LGHNT and CDR2 FRNRAP. The CDR3 sequence is 16 residues long. The CDR3 bases are TGTGCTAGTGGTGATAATAGCGGGAGGTTCACAGATACGCAGTATTTT. Protein sequence: CASGDNSGRFTDTQYF.